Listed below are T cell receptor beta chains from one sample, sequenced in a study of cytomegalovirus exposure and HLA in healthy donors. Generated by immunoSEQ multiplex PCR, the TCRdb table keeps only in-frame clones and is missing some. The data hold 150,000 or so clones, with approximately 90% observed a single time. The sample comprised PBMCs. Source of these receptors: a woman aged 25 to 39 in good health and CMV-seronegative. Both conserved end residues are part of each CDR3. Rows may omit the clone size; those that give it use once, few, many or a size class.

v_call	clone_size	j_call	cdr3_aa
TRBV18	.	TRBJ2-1	CASSPPGGYYNEQFF
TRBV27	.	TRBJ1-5	CASSSLSGSLNQPQHF
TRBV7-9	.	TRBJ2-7	CASSLDGGASYEQYF
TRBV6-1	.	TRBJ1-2	CASRAYYGYTF
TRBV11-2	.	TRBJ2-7	CASSSRLTGYGEQYF
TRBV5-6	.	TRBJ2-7	CASSLGDSTYEQYF
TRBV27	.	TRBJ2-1	CASSLSTSGGANEQFF
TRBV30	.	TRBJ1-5	CAWSHRGRGTQPQHF
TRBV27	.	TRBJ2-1	CASTSGTGVVNEQFF
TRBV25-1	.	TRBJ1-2	CASSENPRGQPYGYTF
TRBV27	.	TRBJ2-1	CASSSGNEQFF
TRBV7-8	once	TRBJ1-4	CASSSDRVRPAEKLFF
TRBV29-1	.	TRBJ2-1	CSVVRDREHNEQFF
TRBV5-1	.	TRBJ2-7	CASSYRTSGGFSYEQYF
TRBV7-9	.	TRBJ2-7	CASTYLQGIGAYEQYF
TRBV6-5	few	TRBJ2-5	CASSLAGAYQETQYF
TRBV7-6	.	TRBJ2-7	CASSLGGTGGYEQYF
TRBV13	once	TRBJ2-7	CASSPWSGTGTKKPYEQYF
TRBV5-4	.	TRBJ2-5	CASSARNRGETQYF
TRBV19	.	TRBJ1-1	CATEVGQGVTEAFF
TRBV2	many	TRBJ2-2	CASSEIAGITGELFF
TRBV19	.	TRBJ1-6	CASSPGQYNSPLHF